This TCR beta chain was documented in a study of blood T cell repertoires in COVID-19. Study-wide background: PBMCs, B-cell-depleted T cells, or T cells were the source of the cDNA or gDNA that made up the material.

Germline CDR1 is SGDLS and CDR2 is YYNGEE. The CDR3 covers 14 residues. The V end was cut by 0 bases, the J end by 5 bases, with 11 bases between. Authors' analysis steps: The authors estimated nucleated cell counts from reference gene primer amplification. The method was immunoSEQ multiplex PCR; TCRdb's version includes in-frame clones alone and lacks a portion of them. That table supplies the V and J calls and clone size; D and trimming were determined from the DNA. Of about 190,000 clones listed, roughly 80% were seen once; the top ten hold around an eighth. The chain uses TRBV9 and TRBJ1-2; D is uncertain. The clonotype originates from a woman in her forties or fifties with acute or convalescent COVID-19. The material sequenced was peripheral blood. The CDR3 DNA follows: TGTGCCAGCAGCGTAGACAGCATCACTTATGGCTACACCTTC. It specifies CASSVDSITYGYTF.